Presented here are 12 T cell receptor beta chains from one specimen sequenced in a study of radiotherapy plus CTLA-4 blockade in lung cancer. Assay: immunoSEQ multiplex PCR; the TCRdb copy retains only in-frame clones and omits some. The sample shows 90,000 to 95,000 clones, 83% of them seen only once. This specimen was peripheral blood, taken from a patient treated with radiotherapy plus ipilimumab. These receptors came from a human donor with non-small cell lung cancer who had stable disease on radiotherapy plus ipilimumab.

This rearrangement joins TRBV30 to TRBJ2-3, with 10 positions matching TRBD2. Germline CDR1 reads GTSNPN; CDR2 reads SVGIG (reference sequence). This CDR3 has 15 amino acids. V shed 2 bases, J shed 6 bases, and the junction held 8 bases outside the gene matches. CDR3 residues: CAWSRYSGGSDTQYF. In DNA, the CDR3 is TGTGCCTGGAGTAGATATAGCGGGGGGTCGGATACGCAGTATTTT. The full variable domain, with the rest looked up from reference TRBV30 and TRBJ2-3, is SQTIHQWPATLVQPVGSPLSLECTVEGTSNPNLYWYRQAAGRGLQLLFYSVGIGQISSEVPQNLSASRPQDRQFILSSKKLLLSDSGFYLCAWSRYSGGSDTQYFGPGTRLTVL.

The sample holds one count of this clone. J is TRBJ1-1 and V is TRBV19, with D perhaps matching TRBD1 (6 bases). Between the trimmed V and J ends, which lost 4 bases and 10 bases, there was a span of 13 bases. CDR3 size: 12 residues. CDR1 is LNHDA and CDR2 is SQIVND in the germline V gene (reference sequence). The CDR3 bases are TGTGCCAGTAGTAAGCAGGGGTTTGGAGCTTTCTTT. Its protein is CASSKQGFGAFF.

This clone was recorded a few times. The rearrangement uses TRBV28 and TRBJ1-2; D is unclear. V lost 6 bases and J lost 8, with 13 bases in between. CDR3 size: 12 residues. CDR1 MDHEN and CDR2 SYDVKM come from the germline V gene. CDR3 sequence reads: CASSVGSTGYTF. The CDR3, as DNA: TGTGCCAGCAGCGTGGGAAGTACGGGCTACACCTTC.

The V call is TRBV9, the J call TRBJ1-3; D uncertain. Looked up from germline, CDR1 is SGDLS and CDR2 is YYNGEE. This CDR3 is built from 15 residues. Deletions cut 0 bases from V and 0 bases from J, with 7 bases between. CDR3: CASSVAGFSGNTIYF. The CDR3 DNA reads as TGTGCCAGCAGCGTAGCTGGGTTCTCTGGAAACACCATATATTTT.

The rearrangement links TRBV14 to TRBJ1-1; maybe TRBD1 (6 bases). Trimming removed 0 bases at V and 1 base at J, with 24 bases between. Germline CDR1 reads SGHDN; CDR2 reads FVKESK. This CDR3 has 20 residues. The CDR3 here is CASSQDRGTVGGAENTEAFF. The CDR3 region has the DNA TGTGCCAGCAGCCAAGATAGGGGCACCGTGGGGGGCGCCGAGAACACTGAAGCTTTCTTT.

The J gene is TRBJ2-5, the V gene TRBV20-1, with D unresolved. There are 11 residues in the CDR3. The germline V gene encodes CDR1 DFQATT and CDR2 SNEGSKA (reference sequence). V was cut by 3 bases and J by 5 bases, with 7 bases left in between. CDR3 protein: CSASTAETQYF. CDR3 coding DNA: TGCAGTGCTAGCACGGCGGAGACCCAGTACTTC.

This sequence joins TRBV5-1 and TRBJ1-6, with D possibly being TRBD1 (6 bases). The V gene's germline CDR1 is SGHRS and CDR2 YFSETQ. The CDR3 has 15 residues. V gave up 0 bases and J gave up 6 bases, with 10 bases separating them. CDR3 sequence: CASSLDRVSNSPLHF. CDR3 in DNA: TGCGCCAGCAGCTTGGACAGGGTATCTAATTCACCCCTCCACTTT.

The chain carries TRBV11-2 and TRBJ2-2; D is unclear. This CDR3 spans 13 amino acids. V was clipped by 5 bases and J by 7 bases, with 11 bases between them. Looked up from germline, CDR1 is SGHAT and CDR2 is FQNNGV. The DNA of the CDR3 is TGTGCCAGCAGCCCCAACATCTACGGGGAGCTGTTTTTT. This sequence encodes CASSPNIYGELFF. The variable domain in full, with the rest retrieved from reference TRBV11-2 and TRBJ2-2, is EAGVAQSPRYKIIEKRQSVAFWCNPISGHATLYWYQQILGQGPKLLIQFQNNGVVDDSQLPKDRFSAERLKGVDSTLKIQPAKLEDSAVYLCASSPNIYGELFFGEGSRLTVL.

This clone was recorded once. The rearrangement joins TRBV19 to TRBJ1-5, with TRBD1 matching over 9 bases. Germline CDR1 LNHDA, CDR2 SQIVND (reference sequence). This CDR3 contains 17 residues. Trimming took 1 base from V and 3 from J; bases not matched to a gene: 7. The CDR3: CASSIGTGQGYNQPQHF. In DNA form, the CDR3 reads TGTGCCAGTAGTATAGGCACGGGACAGGGCTACAATCAGCCCCAGCATTTT. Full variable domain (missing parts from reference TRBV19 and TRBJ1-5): DGGITQSPKYLFRKEGQNVTLSCEQNLNHDAMYWYRQDPGQGLRLIYYSQIVNDFQKGDIAEGYSVSREKKESFPLTVTSAQKNPTAFYLCASSIGTGQGYNQPQHFGDGTRLSIL.

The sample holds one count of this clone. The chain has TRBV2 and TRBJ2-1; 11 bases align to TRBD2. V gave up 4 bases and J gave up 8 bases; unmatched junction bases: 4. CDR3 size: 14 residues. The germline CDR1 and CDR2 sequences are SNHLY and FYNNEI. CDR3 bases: TGTGCCAGCAGTGTTAGCGGGGGGGACTATGAGCAGTTCTTC. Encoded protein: CASSVSGGDYEQFF. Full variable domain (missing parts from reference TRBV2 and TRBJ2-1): EPEVTQTPSHQVTQMGQEVILRCVPISNHLYFYWYRQILGQKVEFLVSFYNNEISEKSEIFDDQFSVERPDGSNFTLKIRSTKLEDSAMYFCASSVSGGDYEQFFGPGTRLTVL.

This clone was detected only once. The CDR3 sequence: CATRTGGVGYTF. The CDR3 DNA reads TGTGCCACTAGGACAGGGGGAGTTGGCTACACCTTC. The J gene is TRBJ1-2, the V gene TRBV10-3, with 10 bases lining up with TRBD1. This CDR3 comprises 12 residues. V was clipped by 10 bases and J by 7 bases; unmatched bases: 6. Germline loops: CDR1 ENHRY, CDR2 SYGVKD.

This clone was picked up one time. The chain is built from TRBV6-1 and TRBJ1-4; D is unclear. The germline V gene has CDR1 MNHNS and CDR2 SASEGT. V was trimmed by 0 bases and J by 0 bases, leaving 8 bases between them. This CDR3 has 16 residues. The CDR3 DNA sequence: TGTGCCAGCAGTGAAGCGCTTCGGACAACTAATGAAAAACTGTTTTTT. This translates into CASSEALRTTNEKLFF.